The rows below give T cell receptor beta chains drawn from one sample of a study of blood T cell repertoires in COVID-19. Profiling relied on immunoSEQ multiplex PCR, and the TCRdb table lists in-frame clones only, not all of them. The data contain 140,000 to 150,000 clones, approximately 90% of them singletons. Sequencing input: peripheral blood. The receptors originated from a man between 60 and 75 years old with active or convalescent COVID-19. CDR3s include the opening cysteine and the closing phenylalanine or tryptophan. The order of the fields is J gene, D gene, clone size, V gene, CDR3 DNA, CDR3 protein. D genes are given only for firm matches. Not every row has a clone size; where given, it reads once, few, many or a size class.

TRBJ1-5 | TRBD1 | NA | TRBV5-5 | TGTGCCAGCAGCTCCCTACGACAGGGGGCCGGGAATCAGCCCCAGCATTTT | CASSSLRQGAGNQPQHF
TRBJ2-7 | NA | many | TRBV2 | TGTGCCAGCAGTGCCTTCGACGAGCAGTACTTC | CASSAFDEQYF
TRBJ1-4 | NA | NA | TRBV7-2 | TGTGCCAGCAGCCGGGCGACAGTCTCTAATGAAAAACTGTTTTTT | CASSRATVSNEKLFF
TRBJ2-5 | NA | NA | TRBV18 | TGTGCCAGCTCACCAAGGACAGACCAAGAGACCCAGTACTTC | CASSPRTDQETQYF
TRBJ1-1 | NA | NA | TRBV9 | TGTGCCAGCAGTCAGGGGCAGAACACTGAAGCTTTCTTT | CASSQGQNTEAFF
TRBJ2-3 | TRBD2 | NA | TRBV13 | TGTGCCAGCAGCTCACCAGGGAGGCTAGCGGGAGGGACGCAGTATTTT | CASSSPGRLAGGTQYF
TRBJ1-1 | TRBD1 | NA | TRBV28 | TGTGCCAGCAGTCTAACAGGGGTCACTGAAGCTTTCTTT | CASSLTGVTEAFF
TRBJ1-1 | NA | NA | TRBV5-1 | TGCGCCAGCAGCTTGGACGGTGAAGCTTTCTTT | CASSLDGEAFF
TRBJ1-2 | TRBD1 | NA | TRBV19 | TGTGCCAGTAGTATCTGGTCAGGGGGCTCGGATGGCTACACCTTC | CASSIWSGGSDGYTF
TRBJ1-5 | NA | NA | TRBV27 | TGTGCCAGCAGCCCGCAGGGGCAAGGCAATCAGCCCCAGCATTTT | CASSPQGQGNQPQHF
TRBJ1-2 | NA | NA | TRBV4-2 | TGTGCCAGCAGCCAGTCCACGAGCGCCAACTATGGCTACACCTTC | CASSQSTSANYGYTF
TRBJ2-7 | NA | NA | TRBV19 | TGTGCCAGTAGTAAACAGGGTATTCTAGACGAGCAGTACTTC | CASSKQGILDEQYF
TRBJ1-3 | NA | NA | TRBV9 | TGTGCCAGCAGCCCTTCGCAGGGGCCAAGAAACACCATATATTTT | CASSPSQGPRNTIYF
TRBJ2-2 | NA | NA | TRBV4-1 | TGCGCCAGCAGCCAAGGTGTCCAGGCGAACACCGGGGAGCTGTTTTTT | CASSQGVQANTGELFF
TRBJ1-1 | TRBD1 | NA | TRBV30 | TGTGCCTGGAGCTACCGACAGGGGGCCTATACTGAAGCTTTCTTT | CAWSYRQGAYTEAFF
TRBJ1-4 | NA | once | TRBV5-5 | TGTGCCAGCAGCTCCGATCGGGGTCAGGGGAATGAAAAACTGTTTTTT | CASSSDRGQGNEKLFF
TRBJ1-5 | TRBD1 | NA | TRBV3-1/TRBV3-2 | TGTGCCAACGCGCCTCGTTGGGACAGCGTATCTCAGCCCCAGCATTTT | CANAPRWDSVSQPQHF
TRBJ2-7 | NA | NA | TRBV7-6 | TGTGCCAGCAGCTTAGGGGTAGGCAGCGCCAGGGGTGAGCAGTACTTC | CASSLGVGSARGEQYF
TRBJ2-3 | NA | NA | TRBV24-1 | TGTGCCACCAGTGGGGGGGAAAGCACAGATACGCAGTATTTT | CATSGGESTDTQYF
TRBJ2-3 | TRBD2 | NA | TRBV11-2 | TGTGCCAGCAGCGCCGTCGGGGGGGTCACAGATACGCAGTATTTT | CASSAVGGVTDTQYF
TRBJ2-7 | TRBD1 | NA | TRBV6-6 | TGTGCCAGCAGTTCTAGGGACAGGGGGATCATCTACGAGCAGTACTTC | CASSSRDRGIIYEQYF
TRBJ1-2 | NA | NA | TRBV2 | TGTGCCAGCAGTCACGTGGCCTCAGATTATGGCTACACCTTC | CASSHVASDYGYTF
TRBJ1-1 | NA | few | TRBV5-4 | TGTGCCAGCAGCTATTCCGCAGGAGGAGCTGAAGCTTTCTTT | CASSYSAGGAEAFF
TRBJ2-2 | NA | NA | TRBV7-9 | TGTGCCAGCTTCCTAGGGGGGGAGCCCACCGGGGAGCTGTTTTTT | CASFLGGEPTGELFF
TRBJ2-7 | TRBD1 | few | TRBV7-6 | TGTGCCAGCAGGGGGACAGGGAGGGACGAGCAGTACTTC | CASRGTGRDEQYF
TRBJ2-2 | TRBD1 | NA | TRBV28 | TGTGCCAGCAGTCTCGGGACAGTCGGGGAGCTGTTTTTT | CASSLGTVGELFF
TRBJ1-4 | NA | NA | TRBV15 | TGTGCCACCAGCAGAGATATGAGGGTCGGTAATGAAAAACTGTTTTTT | CATSRDMRVGNEKLFF
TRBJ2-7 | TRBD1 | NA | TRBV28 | TGTGCCAGCAGTCTCAGGACAGGTGCAACCTACGAGCAGTACTTC | CASSLRTGATYEQYF
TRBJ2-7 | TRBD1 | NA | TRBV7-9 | TGTGCCAGCAGCCCCGGGACAGGAGTCTACGAGCAGTACTTC | CASSPGTGVYEQYF
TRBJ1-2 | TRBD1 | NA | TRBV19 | TGTGCCGGACAGGTTAGAACTAACTATGGCTACACCTTC | CAGQVRTNYGYTF
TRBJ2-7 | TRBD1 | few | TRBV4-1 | TGCGCCAGCAGCCAAGATCAGCGGACAGGGGTTCAGTACTTC | CASSQDQRTGVQYF
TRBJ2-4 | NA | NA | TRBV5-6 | TGTGCCAGCAGCTTGGGGGCAGGGGTGAACATTCAGTACTTC | CASSLGAGVNIQYF